This TCR beta chain was observed in a study of cytomegalovirus exposure and HLA in healthy donors. As for this clone: The target antigen is unknown.

Assay: immunoSEQ multiplex PCR; the TCRdb copy retains only in-frame clones and omits some. Here the sample spans some 85,000 clones, approximately 96% being singletons. Overall study findings and caveats: The study flagged roughly 160 TCR beta chains as cytomegalovirus-associated. Usually a TCR sequence was rare, but some public TCRs were found in many donors.

The clonotype comes from a woman younger than 30 in good health and CMV-seronegative. The sample was PBMCs.

CDR3 bases: TGTGCCAGTAGTCCATCCGGGGACAGATCGGCTTTCTTT. The encoded protein is CASSPSGDRSAFF. The rearrangement links TRBV19 to TRBJ1-1; the match to TRBD1 covers 7 bases. The V and J ends lost 5 bases and 11 bases, in that order; junction bases with no gene match: 11. This CDR3 contains 13 residues. Germline CDR1 is LNHDA and CDR2 is SQIVND (reference sequence).